These T cell receptor beta chains were read from a single sample in a study of PD-L1 blockade in urothelial cancer. Only in-frame clones appear in the TCRdb table, and some are missing; sequencing was by immunoSEQ multiplex PCR. The sample has some 120,000 clones, about 82% seen once; the top ten hold around 2.4%. The source was PBMCs, collected around atezolizumab (anti-PD-L1) treatment. These receptors were collected from a man aged 50 or older with urothelial cancer. CDR3s include the opening cysteine and the closing phenylalanine or tryptophan. The D gene is left open where the match is weak. The listing skips clone size in some rows; elsewhere it reads once, few, many or a size class.

J,V,size,D,DNA,CDR3
TRBJ1-1,TRBV4-1,few,.,TGCGCCAGCAGAGGGGGTTGGGGGATGAACACTGAAGCTTTCTTT,CASRGGWGMNTEAFF
TRBJ2-1,TRBV19,.,TRBD2,TGTGCCAGTAGTCCGACTAGCGTGTACAATGAGCAGTTCTTC,CASSPTSVYNEQFF
TRBJ2-3,TRBV11-3,.,TRBD2,TGTGCCAGCAGCCTTGAGGGAGGGCCAACAGATACGCAGTATTTT,CASSLEGGPTDTQYF
TRBJ2-3,TRBV2,.,.,TGTGCCAGCAGTGCCCGGGACAAAACAGATACGCAGTATTTT,CASSARDKTDTQYF
TRBJ2-3,TRBV18,.,TRBD1,TGTGCCAGCTCACCAAGGCAGGGGGCTTCAGATACGCAGTATTTT,CASSPRQGASDTQYF
TRBJ1-4,TRBV6-5,.,TRBD1,TGTGCCAGCAGTTACTCCGGGACAGGGGGTGAAAAACTGTTTTTT,CASSYSGTGGEKLFF
TRBJ2-3,TRBV28,.,TRBD2,TGTGCCAGCAGTCCTCCCCCCCTACTAGCGGGTGGACGAGATACGCAGTATTTT,CASSPPPLLAGGRDTQYF
TRBJ2-7,TRBV2,.,.,TGTGCCAGCAGTGAATCGTTAGGGAGATCCTACGAGCAGTACTTC,CASSESLGRSYEQYF
TRBJ2-6,TRBV19,.,TRBD1,TGTGCCAGTAGGGACCGACAGGGCTCTGGGGCCAACGTCCTGACTTTC,CASRDRQGSGANVLTF
TRBJ2-7,TRBV11-2,.,TRBD1,TGTGCCAGCAGCTACCTCGCGACAGGGGGACTTTACGAGCAGTACTTC,CASSYLATGGLYEQYF
TRBJ2-7,TRBV10-3,.,.,TGTGCCATCAGGAAGACTAGGGAGGCCTACGAGCAGTACTTC,CAIRKTREAYEQYF
TRBJ1-6,TRBV5-6,many,.,TGTGCCAGCAGCTTGGGACAGAATAATTCACCCCTCCACTTT,CASSLGQNNSPLHF